Here is one TCR beta chain with its context. Its antigen specificity is not known. No clone much larger than this one lies a single base away; base qualities are absent. For sequencing of the TCRbeta CDR3 region, genomic DNA was extracted from the sorted cells. TCRbeta CDR3 regions were sequenced using the immunoSEQ Assay. The clones in this table, taken by TCRdb from immuneACCESS, are in-frame only. Not every clone is retained; where verified, under half of the shortfall comes from an unresolved V gene, and the cause of the rest is unknown. This sample lists tens of thousands of clones; approximately 85% were detected once. Clones ranked in the top ten supply approximately 4% of the sample. Per the germline V gene (reference sequence), MNHEY is the CDR1 and SMNVEV is the CDR2. CDR3 length: 13 amino acids, cysteine to phenylalanine. The DNA shown is the 39-base CDR3, in frame from base 1. Trimming costs V 6 bases and J 5 bases, and their ends lie 11 bases apart.

The data originate from a study of OX40 agonist ivuxolimab in advanced cancers. Turning to the overall study: Ivuxolimab, which targeted the costimulatory receptor OX40 (CD134), was an agonistic, fully human IgG2 monoclonal antibody. Intravenous ivuxolimab was administered to patients every 2 weeks at six dose levels: 0.01, 0.1, 0.3, 1.5, 3 and 10 mg/kg. Partial responses occurred in three dose-escalation patients, of whom one had hepatocellular carcinoma and two had cutaneous melanoma. Peripheral TCRbeta sequencing aimed to test whether ivuxolimab altered TCR sequence diversity and caused clonal T-cell expansion. A male proportion of roughly 80% and a mean age of 60 years, ranging from 23 to 79, were recorded for the dose-escalation cohort. Of the approximately 50 dose-escalation patients, hepatocellular carcinoma was present in roughly 19, melanoma in about 15, renal cell carcinoma in 9 and head and neck cancer in 9. The paper covers the monotherapy dose-escalation part of the phase I ivuxolimab trial, which included N of about 50 patients. Patients were allowed to have had prior anti-PD-1, anti-PD-L1 or anti-CTLA-4 therapy, and around 40% of the dose-escalation patients had previously received checkpoint inhibitors.

The research as a whole found: After ivuxolimab, more expanded clones were found on average in CD8+ T cells than in CD4+ T cells. Low levels of normalized T-cell clonal expansion were also shown by some nonresponding patients. In the 0.1-3.0 mg/kg groups, partial responders were among the patients with the lowest normalized peripheral clonal expansion, particularly in CD8+ T cells. Antigen specificity was not determined for the clonally expanded peripheral T cells. At doses of 0.1 to 3.0 mg/kg, clonal expansion of both CD4+ and CD8+ blood T cells was observed from baseline to week 6.

Patients with autoimmune disease history or receiving systemic immunosuppression were excluded from the trial. Peripheral blood for TCR sequencing was drawn from every dose cohort at baseline, at cycle 4 day 1 and at cycle 7 day 1. The samples were drawn from a first-in-human, open-label, multicenter phase I dose-escalation trial of ivuxolimab. Adults with locally advanced or metastatic head and neck squamous cell, hepatocellular, melanoma or renal cell carcinoma were enrolled in the trial. Before TCR sequencing, CD4+ T cells and CD8+ T cells were sorted from peripheral blood as separate populations.

The receptor chain draws on TRBV27 and TRBJ2-4; a tentative D call is TRBD2 (5 bases match). Here the sequenced sample was CD4+ or CD8+ T cells sorted from blood, taken in a trial of the OX40 agonist ivuxolimab. This sequence was found in an adult with an advanced solid tumor such as melanoma, head and neck, liver or kidney cancer. The CDR3 region: CASSLLGQNIQYF. In nucleotide form, the sequence is TGTGCCAGCAGCCTACTAGGGCAAAACATTCAGTACTTC.